This is a list of T cell receptor beta chains from one sample in a study of regulatory T cells in long-lasting Graves disease. TCRdb reanalysed the multiplex PCR reads using MiXCR and keeps one entry per CDR3 protein. The repertoire holds roughly 360,000 distinct CDR3 sequences, about 12% seen once, with 15% to 20% in the top ten. These data were also filed under a second study, of T cells in Graves' hyperthyroidism and ophthalmopathy.

This specimen was peripheral blood mononuclear cells (PBMCs), taken at new diagnosis, from a patient treated with antithyroid drugs. Receptors were obtained from a woman younger than 35 with Graves disease. Each CDR3 is given without its conserved first and last residue. D genes are given only for firm matches.

D gene: .; V gene: TRBV29-1; CDR3 protein: SVVFGATGELF
D gene: .; V gene: TRBV20-1; CDR3 protein: SASGGSNEQF
D gene: TRBD2; V gene: TRBV5-1; CDR3 protein: ASSFRLAGSETQY
D gene: .; V gene: TRBV4-1; CDR3 protein: ASSQPPQQTNTGELF
D gene: .; V gene: TRBV4-2; CDR3 protein: ASSQGSGYGNQPQH
D gene: .; V gene: TRBV24-1; CDR3 protein: ATSDGHPAAYGYT
D gene: .; V gene: TRBV5-6; CDR3 protein: ASSLDRWVYGDTQY
D gene: .; V gene: TRBV28; CDR3 protein: ASKLGLRGNNSPLH
D gene: .; V gene: TRBV20-1; CDR3 protein: SARAVWGVPQNAF
D gene: .; V gene: TRBV15; CDR3 protein: ATSRDVTAQETQY
D gene: .; V gene: TRBV14; CDR3 protein: ASSQYPGLYGGNGYT
D gene: TRBD2; V gene: TRBV6-2/TRBV6-3; CDR3 protein: ASSARTSGRAEQF
D gene: TRBD1; V gene: TRBV7-9; CDR3 protein: ASSLGTGENTEAF
D gene: .; V gene: TRBV12-3/TRBV12-4; CDR3 protein: ASSLSGSWNTIY
D gene: .; V gene: TRBV19; CDR3 protein: ASSMGPSSTYEQY
D gene: .; V gene: TRBV6-5; CDR3 protein: ASSYRASNQPQH
D gene: TRBD2; V gene: TRBV20-1; CDR3 protein: SARSGLAGAFEQF
D gene: TRBD2; V gene: TRBV7-2; CDR3 protein: ASSTGLAGYSYEQY
D gene: TRBD1; V gene: TRBV7-9; CDR3 protein: ASSLVTGGRTPDHNEQF
D gene: TRBD1; V gene: TRBV30; CDR3 protein: AWTPTGGRNQPQH
D gene: TRBD2; V gene: TRBV11-2; CDR3 protein: ASSDTTSGITDTQY
D gene: TRBD2; V gene: TRBV3-1; CDR3 protein: ASSQSGGGEQY
D gene: TRBD2; V gene: TRBV14; CDR3 protein: ASSRPGLGNEQF
D gene: TRBD2; V gene: TRBV3-1; CDR3 protein: ASSQGLAGGFSYEQY
D gene: .; V gene: TRBV6-2/TRBV6-3; CDR3 protein: ASSYGGLVAF
D gene: .; V gene: TRBV9; CDR3 protein: ASSADSRQPQH
D gene: TRBD1; V gene: TRBV12-3/TRBV12-4; CDR3 protein: ASSPGTGGDPNYGYT
D gene: .; V gene: TRBV7-9; CDR3 protein: ASTGGLEQY
D gene: .; V gene: TRBV7-9; CDR3 protein: ASTNSGELF
D gene: TRBD2; V gene: TRBV20-1; CDR3 protein: SACRTSGEQY
D gene: TRBD2; V gene: TRBV5-1; CDR3 protein: ASSLGWTSGSFDPPLS
D gene: TRBD2; V gene: TRBV7-8; CDR3 protein: ASSLASFRALLAGGYEQY
D gene: .; V gene: TRBV28; CDR3 protein: ASSLPRLGSSYNEQF